The entry below describes one TCR beta chain. It has no known antigen specificity. Base qualities are not recorded, but no much larger clone differs from it by a single base. V is shortened by 5 bases, J by 4 bases, and the region joining them spans 23 bases. The CDR3 has 16 amino acids, counting the end cysteine and phenylalanine. The entry retains the CDR3 DNA only, 48 bases that are in frame from base 1. CDR1 and CDR2 are drawn from the germline V gene (reference sequence): GTSNPN, SVGIG. TCRbeta CDR3 regions were amplified from genomic DNA using the immunoSEQ Assay, a bias-controlled multiplex PCR. Per the source publication's procedure: The number of nucleated cells in each sample was estimated by amplification of reference gene primers within the assay. To quantify the absolute abundance of each unique TCRbeta CDR3 rearrangement, sequence reads were collapsed and filtered. For each sample, productive Simpson clonality was calculated as the square root of Simpson's diversity index over productive rearrangements. TCRdb carries this immuneACCESS record with in-frame sequences only. Its versions omit some clonotypes, under half of them owing to an unresolved V gene in the studies checked, with the rest unexplained. The D gene and trimming were derived from the DNA, and the V and J assignments and clone size from that table. The sample includes 150,000 to 200,000 clones, with 80% to 85% observed a single time. The ten largest clones take up about 11% of the sample.

One collaborating source in Seattle enrolled patients during active infection and followed them longitudinally through the course of disease. Whole blood was collected in K2EDTA tubes by collaborating institutions according to the institutions' own protocols. Collaborator samples were shipped for TCRbeta analysis as frozen whole blood, isolated PBMCs, or DNA extracted from either sample type. This entry belongs to a study of blood T cell repertoires in COVID-19 (dated by TCRdb to about 2020). Broadly, across the study: Samples covering the acute and convalescent phases of COVID-19 were provided by collaborators in the United States, Italy and Spain. The material from the prospective study consisted of cDNA or gDNA derived from T cells, B-cell-depleted T cells, or PBMCs. The samples were drawn from two sources: the first 160 participants of the ongoing ImmuneRACE study, and some 1,300 subjects contributed by 6 global collaborators. A de-identified subject ID, COVID-19 status, age in years and sex were almost always included in the sample metadata. Deeply sampled blood TCRbeta repertoires from subjects exposed to, actively infected with, or recovered from COVID-19 were included in the dataset. The repertoires were released in a freely available public database meant as a resource for research on the immune response to SARS-CoV-2. Where available, HLA class I and class II types were obtained from metadata supplied by the sample provider rather than from assay-based typing. General study outcomes and caveats: The quantity of clinical and demographic metadata differed by source and by participant and was supplied without curation.

The V and J segments used are TRBV30 and TRBJ1-2; a weak D assignment points to TRBD1 (6 bases agree). The source is a woman older than 75 with COVID-19, enrolled during active disease. The material sequenced was peripheral blood. The base sequence is TGTGCCTGGCCTTACCCGGGGGGCCATGGCGGCTATGGCTACACCTTC. Protein translation: CAWPYPGGHGGYGYTF.